The 3 T cell receptor beta chains given below trace back to one sample, sequenced in a study of CD8 T cells in cerebrospinal fluid in Alzheimer's disease. TCRdb re-analyzed the 10x single-cell sequencing reads; it lists each CDR3 protein once, without DNA. The table lists several hundred distinct CDR3 sequences, with around 30% in the top ten. Sequencing input: cerebrospinal fluid. The receptors derive from a human donor with Alzheimer's disease.

V is TRBV7-2 and J is TRBJ2-7; the D gene TCRdb calls, TRBD1, cannot be checked with no DNA. This CDR3 spans 15 amino acids. Germline V lookup: CDR1 SGHTA, CDR2 FQGNSA. This chain's CDR3 is CASSSRTGGEYEQYF.

This clonotype counts as medium-sized by frequency. The chain has TRBV12-3 or TRBV12-4 and TRBJ1-5. The length of the CDR3 is 15 residues. The CDR3 reads CASRPTGRGNQPQHF.

According to its frequency, this clonotype is medium-sized (0.01 to 0.1%). This chain joins TRBV12-3 or TRBV12-4 and TRBJ1-5; TCRdb's assignment of TRBD1 cannot be checked, as there is no DNA. The CDR3 is made up of 16 amino acids. CDR3 region: CASSFGGAGSYQPQHF.